This T cell receptor (beta chain) was recorded in a study of T cell responses to AZD1222 COVID-19 vaccine. Background on the study: Second-dose timings of about 4 or about 12 weeks were pooled. General study findings and limits: Repertoire samples came only from after the peak T cell response. Researchers report vaccine-associated CD4 TCRs spanning spike, with dominance at 160-218 and 743-854.

On this clone: What it binds is unknown.

This CDR3 region has 12 residues. Per germline, CDR1 SNHLY and CDR2 FYNNEI. Between the trimmed V and J ends, which lost 7 bases and 1 base, there was a span of 8 bases. Produced via immunoSEQ multiplex PCR; TCRdb's table is partial and in-frame only. Of approximately 110,000 clones in the sample, 90% to 95% were seen once. The chain has TRBV2 and TRBJ2-7; D not certain. This sequence originates from an adult in good health. The material was peripheral blood, obtained on day 0 of AZD1222 vaccination. The CDR3 reads CASTGESYEQYF. CDR3 DNA: TGTGCCAGCACGGGCGAATCCTACGAGCAGTACTTC.